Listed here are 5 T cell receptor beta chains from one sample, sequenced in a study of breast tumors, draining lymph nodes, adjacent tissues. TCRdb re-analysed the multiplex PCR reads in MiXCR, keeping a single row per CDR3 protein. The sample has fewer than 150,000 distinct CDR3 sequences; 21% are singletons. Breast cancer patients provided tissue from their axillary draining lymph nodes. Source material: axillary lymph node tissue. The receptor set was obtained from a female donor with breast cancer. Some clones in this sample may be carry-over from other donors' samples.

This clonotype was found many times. CDR3 residues: CASSLSLGSANTGELFF. CDR3 nucleotides: TGTGCCAGCAGTTTATCGCTTGGTAGCGCGAACACCGGGGAGCTGTTTTTT. V usage is TRBV27 and J usage is TRBJ2-2; weak D call: TRBD2 (5 bases). Germline-derived CDR1 and CDR2 are MNHEY and SMNVEV (reference sequence). V dropped 0 bases and J dropped 0 bases, with 11 bases sitting between them. The CDR3 extends over 17 amino acids.

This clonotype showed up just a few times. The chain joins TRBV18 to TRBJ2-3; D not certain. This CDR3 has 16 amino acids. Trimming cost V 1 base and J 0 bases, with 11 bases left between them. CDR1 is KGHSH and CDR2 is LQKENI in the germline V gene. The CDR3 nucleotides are TGTGCCAGCTCACCACTAGAACTCCTGAGCACAGATACGCAGTATTTT. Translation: CASSPLELLSTDTQYF.

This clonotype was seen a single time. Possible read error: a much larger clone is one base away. The CDR3 here is CAGTSGWSSYNEQFF. CDR3 bases: TGTGCCGGTACTAGCGGGTGGAGCTCCTACAATGAGCAGTTCTTC. The rearrangement joins TRBV6-1 to TRBJ2-1, with 9 bases fitting TRBD2. The CDR3 contains 15 residues. Germline values: CDR1 MNHNS, CDR2 SASEGT. V lost 11 bases, J lost 0 bases, and 8 bases stayed unmatched.

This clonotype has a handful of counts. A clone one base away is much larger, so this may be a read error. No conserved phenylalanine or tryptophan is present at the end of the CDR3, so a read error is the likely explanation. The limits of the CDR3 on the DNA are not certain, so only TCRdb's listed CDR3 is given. This CDR3 is CASGQRAPGI. The chain links TRBV2 to TRBJ2-1; TRBD2 is taken as the D call from the table, unchecked against the DNA. Germline V lookup: CDR1 SNHLY, CDR2 FYNNEI. The CDR3 length is 10 residues, termini included.

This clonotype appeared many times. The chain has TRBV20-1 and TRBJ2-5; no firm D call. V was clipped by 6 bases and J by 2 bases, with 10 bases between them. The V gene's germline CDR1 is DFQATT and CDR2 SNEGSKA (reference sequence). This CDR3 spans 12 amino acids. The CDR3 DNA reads TGCAGTGCACGAAAAGTACAAGAGACCCAGTACTTC. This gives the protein CSARKVQETQYF.